These T cell receptor beta chains were read from a single sample in a study of control samples from healthy donors and cancer patients. Produced via immunoSEQ multiplex PCR; TCRdb's table is partial and in-frame only. Here the sample spans around 30,000 clones, over 85% being singletons. Sequencing was performed on PBMCs. These receptors came from a man aged 35 to 55 with colorectal cancer. Each CDR3 is given without its conserved first and last residue.

J gene | V gene | CDR3 protein
TRBJ2-2 | TRBV7-9 | ASSLAPSLTGELF
TRBJ2-1 | TRBV6-2/TRBV6-3 | ASSSPGLAAHNEQF
TRBJ2-1 | TRBV6-2/TRBV6-3 | ASSYGTSASNEQF
TRBJ1-5 | TRBV6-5 | ASSWGGNQPQH
TRBJ1-6 | TRBV4-1 | ASSQASAHRGNSPLH
TRBJ2-7 | TRBV7-2 | ASSSYRGLEQY
TRBJ2-2 | TRBV11-2 | ASSVGTSPRNTGELF
TRBJ2-3 | TRBV10-2 | ASRRGLTFTDTQY
TRBJ1-1 | TRBV27 | ASSFRGRAF
TRBJ1-1 | TRBV11-3 | ASSTDRVTEAF
TRBJ2-5 | TRBV3-1/TRBV3-2 | ASSLKKVFGETQY
TRBJ1-1 | TRBV2 | ASSEKGFAEAF
TRBJ1-1 | TRBV29-1 | SVEDRANTEAF
TRBJ2-7 | TRBV19 | ASRRGGTSYEQY
TRBJ2-3 | TRBV9 | ASSIGASGATDTQY
TRBJ1-2 | TRBV29-1 | SFTGTGYGYT
TRBJ2-7 | TRBV6-2/TRBV6-3 | ASSSRTDSYEQY
TRBJ1-3 | TRBV15 | ATSRDQGIAGNTIY
TRBJ2-4 | TRBV3-1/TRBV3-2 | ASSQVAQGFAKNIQY
TRBJ2-7 | TRBV19 | ASSIWGLTGEQY
TRBJ2-7 | TRBV19 | ASSISGQALYEQY
TRBJ1-1 | TRBV5-4 | ASSGGQMNTEAF
TRBJ2-5 | TRBV25-1 | ASSARGRRETQY
TRBJ1-1 | TRBV6-5 | ASRPGQVATEAF
TRBJ1-1 | TRBV2 | ASSEYTEAF
TRBJ1-1 | TRBV19 | ASSIGVSMNTEAF
TRBJ1-1 | TRBV6-5 | ASSYSGQSEAF
TRBJ1-6 | TRBV3-1/TRBV3-2 | ASSQEGGRGGSPLH
TRBJ2-3 | TRBV10-2 | ASSESRTSGTDTQY
TRBJ1-5 | TRBV4-1 | ASSQDRQGARQPQH
TRBJ1-1 | TRBV3-1/TRBV3-2 | ASSQAEGRAF
TRBJ1-2 | TRBV3-1/TRBV3-2 | ASSQATARGNYGYT
TRBJ2-2 | TRBV5-1 | ASSLGGQGYTGELF
TRBJ2-1 | TRBV12-3/TRBV12-4 | ASSLSINEQF
TRBJ1-2 | TRBV28 | ASIIKGRGGGYT
TRBJ2-7 | TRBV6-4 | ASRLLACTYEQY
TRBJ1-3 | TRBV7-9 | ASSPGSFVGNTIY
TRBJ1-3 | TRBV19 | ASSSSGPDSGNTIY
TRBJ1-2 | TRBV6-1 | ASSEGRDRGSYT
TRBJ1-2 | TRBV9 | ASSPNPGGVKNYGYT
TRBJ1-3 | TRBV7-2 | ASRRTGGGNTIY
TRBJ1-6 | TRBV2 | ASSERAGTNSPLH
TRBJ2-1 | TRBV7-2 | ASSSGARGGQDEQF
TRBJ2-7 | TRBV6-5 | ASTPGLQSYEQY
TRBJ1-3 | TRBV30 | AWSPGSGNTIY
TRBJ1-1 | TRBV29-1 | SVALLQGLNTEAF
TRBJ2-5 | TRBV5-1 | ASSNSGGPQETQY
TRBJ2-5 | TRBV19 | ASSLGKQETQY
TRBJ1-4 | TRBV19 | ASSASSGTGGEKLF
TRBJ1-2 | TRBV28 | ASSLLLGQGVSGYT
TRBJ2-3 | TRBV7-9 | ASSHVAGGPSTDTQY
TRBJ2-1 | TRBV4-1 | ASSPRSRGQGLHEQF
TRBJ2-3 | TRBV14 | ASSLGTHPYTDTQY
TRBJ1-6 | TRBV25-1 | ASSESTRLNSPLH
TRBJ1-1 | TRBV11-3 | ASSEHLNTEAF